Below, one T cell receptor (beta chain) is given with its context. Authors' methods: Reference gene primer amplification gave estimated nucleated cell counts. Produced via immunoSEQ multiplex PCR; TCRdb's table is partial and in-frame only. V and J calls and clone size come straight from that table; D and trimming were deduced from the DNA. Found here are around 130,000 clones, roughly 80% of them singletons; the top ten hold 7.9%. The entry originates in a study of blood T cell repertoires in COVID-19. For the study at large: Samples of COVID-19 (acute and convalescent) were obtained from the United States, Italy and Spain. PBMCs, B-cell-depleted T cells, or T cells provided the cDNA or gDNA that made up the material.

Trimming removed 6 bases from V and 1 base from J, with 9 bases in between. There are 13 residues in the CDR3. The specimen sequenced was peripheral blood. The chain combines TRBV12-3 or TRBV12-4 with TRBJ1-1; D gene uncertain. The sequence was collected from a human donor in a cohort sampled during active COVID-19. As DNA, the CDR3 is TGTGCCAGCAGACCGCGGGCGAACACTGAAGCTTTCTTT. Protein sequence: CASRPRANTEAFF.